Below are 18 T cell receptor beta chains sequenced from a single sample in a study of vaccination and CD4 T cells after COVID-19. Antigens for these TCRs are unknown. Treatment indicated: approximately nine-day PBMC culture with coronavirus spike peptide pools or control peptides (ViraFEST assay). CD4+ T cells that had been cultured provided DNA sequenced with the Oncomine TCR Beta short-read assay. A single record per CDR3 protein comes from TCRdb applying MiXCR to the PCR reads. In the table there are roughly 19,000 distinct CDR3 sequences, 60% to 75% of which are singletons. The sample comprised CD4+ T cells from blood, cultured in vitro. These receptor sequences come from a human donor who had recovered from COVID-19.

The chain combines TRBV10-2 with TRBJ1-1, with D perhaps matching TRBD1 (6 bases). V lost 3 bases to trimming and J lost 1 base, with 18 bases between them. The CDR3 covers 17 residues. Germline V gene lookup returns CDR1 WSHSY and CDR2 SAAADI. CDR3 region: CASSDRGAPSGNTEAFF. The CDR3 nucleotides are TGCGCCAGCAGTGACCGGGGGGCGCCTTCTGGGAACACTGAAGCTTTCTTT.

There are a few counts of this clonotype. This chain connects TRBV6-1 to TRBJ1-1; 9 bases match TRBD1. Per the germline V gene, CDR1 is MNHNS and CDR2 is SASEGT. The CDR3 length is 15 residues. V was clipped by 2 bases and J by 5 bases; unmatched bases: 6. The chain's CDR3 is CASSETGGAGTEAFF. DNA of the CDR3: TGTGCCAGCAGTGAAACAGGGGGCGCGGGTACTGAAGCTTTCTTT.

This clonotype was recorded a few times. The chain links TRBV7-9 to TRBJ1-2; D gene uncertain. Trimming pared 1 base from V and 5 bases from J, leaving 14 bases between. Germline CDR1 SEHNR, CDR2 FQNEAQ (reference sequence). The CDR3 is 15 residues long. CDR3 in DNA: TGTGCCAGCAGCTTAGTGTCGACCGCCGGGTATGGCTACACCTTC. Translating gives CASSLVSTAGYGYTF. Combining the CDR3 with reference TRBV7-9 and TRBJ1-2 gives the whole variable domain DTGVSQNPRHKITKRGQNVTFRCDPISEHNRLYWYRQTLGQGPEFLTYFQNEAQLEKSRLLSDRFSAERPKGSFSTLEIQRTEQGDSAMYLCASSLVSTAGYGYTFGSGTRLTVV.

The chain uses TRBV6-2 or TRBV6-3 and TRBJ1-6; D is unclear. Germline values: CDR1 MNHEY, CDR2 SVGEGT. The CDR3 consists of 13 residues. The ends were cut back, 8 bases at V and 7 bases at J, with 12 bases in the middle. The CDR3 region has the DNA TGTGCCAGCCGACGGGATTTAAATTCACCCCTCCACTTT. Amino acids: CASRRDLNSPLHF.

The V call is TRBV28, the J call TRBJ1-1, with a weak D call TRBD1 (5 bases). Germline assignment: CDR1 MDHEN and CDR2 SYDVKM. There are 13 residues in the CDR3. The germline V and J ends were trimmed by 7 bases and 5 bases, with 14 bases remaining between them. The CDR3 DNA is TGTGCCAGCACGGGGCTCCCCGAGACTGAAGCTTTCTTT. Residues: CASTGLPETEAFF.

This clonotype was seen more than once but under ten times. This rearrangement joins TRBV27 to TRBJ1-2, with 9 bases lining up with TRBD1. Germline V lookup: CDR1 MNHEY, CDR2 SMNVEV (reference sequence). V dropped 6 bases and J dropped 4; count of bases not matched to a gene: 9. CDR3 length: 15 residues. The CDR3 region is CASSRTGVISYGYTF. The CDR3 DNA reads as TGTGCCAGCAGCCGGACAGGGGTAATTAGCTATGGCTACACCTTC.

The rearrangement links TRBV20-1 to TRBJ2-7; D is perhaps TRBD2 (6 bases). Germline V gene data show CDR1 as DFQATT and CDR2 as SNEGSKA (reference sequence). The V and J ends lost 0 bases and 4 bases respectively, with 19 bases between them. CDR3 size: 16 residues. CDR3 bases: TGCAGTGCTAGAGAGAACGCGGGGACGGATGCTTACGAGCAGTACTTC. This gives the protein CSARENAGTDAYEQYF.

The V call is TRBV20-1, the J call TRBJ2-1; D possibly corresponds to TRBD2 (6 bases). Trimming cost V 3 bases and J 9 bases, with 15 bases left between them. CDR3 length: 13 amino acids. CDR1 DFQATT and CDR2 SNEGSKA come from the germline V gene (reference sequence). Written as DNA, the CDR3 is TGCAGTGCTAGCCTCGGCGGGGTCGGTGAGCAGTTCTTC. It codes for CSASLGGVGEQFF.

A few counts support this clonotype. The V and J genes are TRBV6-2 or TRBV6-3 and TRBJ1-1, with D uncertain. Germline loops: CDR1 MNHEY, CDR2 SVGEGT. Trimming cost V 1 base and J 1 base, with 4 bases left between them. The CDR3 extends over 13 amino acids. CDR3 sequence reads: CASSYFPNTEAFF. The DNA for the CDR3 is TGTGCCAGCAGTTACTTCCCGAACACTGAAGCTTTCTTT.

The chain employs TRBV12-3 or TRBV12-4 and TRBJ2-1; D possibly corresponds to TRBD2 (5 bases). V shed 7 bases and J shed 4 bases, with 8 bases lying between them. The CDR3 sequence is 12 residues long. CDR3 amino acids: CASTRGYNEQFF. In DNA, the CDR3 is TGTGCCAGCACTCGAGGGTACAATGAGCAGTTCTTC.

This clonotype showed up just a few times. The CDR3 nucleotides are TGCGCCAGCAGTAAACAGGGGAGGACTGAAGCTTTCTTT. Protein sequence: CASSKQGRTEAFF. The V gene is TRBV5-1, the J gene TRBJ1-1; 7 bases map to TRBD1. From germline, CDR1 is SGHRS and CDR2 YFSETQ. The CDR3 covers 13 residues. V shed 5 bases, J shed 5 bases, and the junction held 6 bases outside the gene matches.

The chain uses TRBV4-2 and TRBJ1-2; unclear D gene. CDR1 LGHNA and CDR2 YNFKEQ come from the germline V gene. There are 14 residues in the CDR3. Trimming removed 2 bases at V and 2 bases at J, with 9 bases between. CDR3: CASSQKEANYGYTF. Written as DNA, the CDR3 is TGTGCCAGCAGCCAAAAGGAGGCAAACTATGGCTACACCTTC.

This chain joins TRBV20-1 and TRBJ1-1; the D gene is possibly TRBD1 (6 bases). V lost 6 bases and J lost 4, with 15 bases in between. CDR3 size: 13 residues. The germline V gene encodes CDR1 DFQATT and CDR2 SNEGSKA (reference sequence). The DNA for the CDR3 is TGCAGTGCCCCTACCGGGGGCGGCACTGAAGCTTTCTTT. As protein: CSAPTGGGTEAFF.

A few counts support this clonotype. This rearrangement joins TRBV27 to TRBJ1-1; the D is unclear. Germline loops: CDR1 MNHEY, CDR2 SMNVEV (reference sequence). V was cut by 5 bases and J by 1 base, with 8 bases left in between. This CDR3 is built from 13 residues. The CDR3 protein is CASSLRQNTEAFF. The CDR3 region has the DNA TGTGCCAGCAGTCTCCGACAGAACACTGAAGCTTTCTTT.

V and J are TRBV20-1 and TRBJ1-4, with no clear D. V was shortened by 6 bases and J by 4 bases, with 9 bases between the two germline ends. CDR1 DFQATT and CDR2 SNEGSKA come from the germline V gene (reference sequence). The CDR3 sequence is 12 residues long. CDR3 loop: CSASHSNEKLFF. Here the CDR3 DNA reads TGCAGTGCCTCACACAGTAATGAAAAACTGTTTTTT.

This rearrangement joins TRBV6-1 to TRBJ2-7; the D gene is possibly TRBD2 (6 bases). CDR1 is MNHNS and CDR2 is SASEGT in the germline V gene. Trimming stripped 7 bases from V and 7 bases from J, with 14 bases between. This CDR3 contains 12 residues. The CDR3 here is CASMRPGGEQYF. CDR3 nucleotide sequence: TGTGCCAGCATGAGGCCCGGGGGTGAGCAGTACTTC.

The CDR3 nucleotides are TGTGCCACCAGCAGAGAAAGGGGAATCGAGACCCAGTACTTC. Encoded protein: CATSRERGIETQYF. The chain couples TRBV15 to TRBJ2-5; D is possibly TRBD1 (5 bases). V was pared by 0 bases and J by 5 bases, with 10 bases between. CDR1 is LNHNV, CDR2 YYDKDF, per germline (reference sequence). This CDR3 has 14 residues.

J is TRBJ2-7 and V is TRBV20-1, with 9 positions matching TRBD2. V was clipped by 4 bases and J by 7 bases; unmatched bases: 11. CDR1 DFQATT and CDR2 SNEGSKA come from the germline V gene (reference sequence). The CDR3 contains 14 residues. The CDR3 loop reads CSAIRGREGKEQYF. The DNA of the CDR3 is TGCAGTGCTATCCGAGGGCGGGAGGGGAAAGAGCAGTACTTC.